This TCR beta chain was sequenced in a study of PD-L1 blockade in urothelial cancer. Noted time point: peripheral blood 6 weeks after treatment start. The table came from immunoSEQ multiplex PCR; TCRdb's copy has only in-frame clones and leaves some out. Among 50,000 or so clones listed, roughly 84% were seen once. The trim removed 4 bases at V and 0 bases at J, leaving 8 bases unmatched. The CDR3 has 16 amino acids. From germline, CDR1 is SGHDT and CDR2 YYEEEE. This receptor was obtained from a man aged 50 to 60 with urothelial cancer. The genes are TRBV5-6 and TRBJ2-3; 7 bases match TRBD1. The specimen was PBMCs, collected around atezolizumab (anti-PD-L1) treatment. CDR3 DNA sequence: TGTGCCAGCAGCACCCCGGGACAGCCAAGCACAGATACGCAGTATTTT. It is translated as CASSTPGQPSTDTQYF. Using reference TRBV5-6 and TRBJ2-3 for the parts outside the CDR3, the full variable domain is DAGVTQSPTHLIKTRGQQVTLRCSPKSGHDTVSWYQQALGQGPQFIFQYYEEEERQRGNFPDRFSGHQFPNYSSELNVNALLLGDSALYLCASSTPGQPSTDTQYFGPGTRLTVL.